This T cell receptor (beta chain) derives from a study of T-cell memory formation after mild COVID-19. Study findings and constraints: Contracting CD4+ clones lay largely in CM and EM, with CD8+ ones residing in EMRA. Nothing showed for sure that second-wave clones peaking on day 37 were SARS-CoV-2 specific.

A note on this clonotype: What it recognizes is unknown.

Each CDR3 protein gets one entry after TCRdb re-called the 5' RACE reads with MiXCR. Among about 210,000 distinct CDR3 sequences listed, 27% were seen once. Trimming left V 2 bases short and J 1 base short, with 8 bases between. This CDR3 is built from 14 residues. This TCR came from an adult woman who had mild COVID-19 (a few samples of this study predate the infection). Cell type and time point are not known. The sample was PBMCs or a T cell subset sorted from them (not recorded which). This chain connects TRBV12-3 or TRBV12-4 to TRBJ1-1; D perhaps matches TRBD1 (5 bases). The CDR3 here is CASSLRDGNTEAFF. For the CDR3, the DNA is TGTGCCAGCAGTTTAAGGGACGGGAACACTGAAGCTTTCTTT.